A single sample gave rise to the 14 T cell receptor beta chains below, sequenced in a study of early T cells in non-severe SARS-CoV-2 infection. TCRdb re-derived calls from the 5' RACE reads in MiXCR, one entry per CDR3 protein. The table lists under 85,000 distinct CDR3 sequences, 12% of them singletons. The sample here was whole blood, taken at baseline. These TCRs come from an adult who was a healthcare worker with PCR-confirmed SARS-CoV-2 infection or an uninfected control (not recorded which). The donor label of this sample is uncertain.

The CDR3, as DNA: TGTGCCAGCACCTGGGACAGTAGCACAGATACGCAGTATTTT. Protein sequence: CASTWDSSTDTQYF. V and J are TRBV2 and TRBJ2-3; 7 nucleotides align to TRBD1. Germline V gene sequence: CDR1 SNHLY, CDR2 FYNNEI. V lost 7 bases and J lost 0; bases outside the gene matches: 4. The CDR3 covers 14 residues. Together with reference TRBV2 and TRBJ2-3, the CDR3 gives the full variable domain: EPEVTQTPSHQVTQMGQEVILRCVPISNHLYFYWYRQILGQKVEFLVSFYNNEISEKSEIFDDQFSVERPDGSNFTLKIRSTKLEDSAMYFCASTWDSSTDTQYFGPGTRLTVL.

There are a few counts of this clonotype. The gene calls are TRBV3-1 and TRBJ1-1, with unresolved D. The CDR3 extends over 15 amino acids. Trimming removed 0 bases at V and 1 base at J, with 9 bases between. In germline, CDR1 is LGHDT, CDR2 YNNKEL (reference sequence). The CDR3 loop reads CASSQDRGANTEAFF. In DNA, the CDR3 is TGTGCCAGCAGCCAAGATCGTGGTGCGAACACTGAAGCTTTCTTT.

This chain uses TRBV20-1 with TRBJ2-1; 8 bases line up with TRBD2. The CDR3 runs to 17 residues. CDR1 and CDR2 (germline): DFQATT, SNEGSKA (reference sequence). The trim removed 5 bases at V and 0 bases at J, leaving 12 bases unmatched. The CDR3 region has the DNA TGCAGTGCTGGAGGGTATGGACTAGCCCACTCCTACAATGAGCAGTTCTTC. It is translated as CSAGGYGLAHSYNEQFF.

The CDR3 protein is CAISGANVLTF. The CDR3 nucleotides read TGTGCCATCTCTGGGGCCAACGTCCTGACTTTC. The chain couples TRBV6-1 to TRBJ2-6; D remains unclear. Germline lookup yields CDR1 MNHNS and CDR2 SASEGT. The CDR3 runs 11 residues. Trimming cost V 10 bases and J 0 bases, with 1 base left between them.

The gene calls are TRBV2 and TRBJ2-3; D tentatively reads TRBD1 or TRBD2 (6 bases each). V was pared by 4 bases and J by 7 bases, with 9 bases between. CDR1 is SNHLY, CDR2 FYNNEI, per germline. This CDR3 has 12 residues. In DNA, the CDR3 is TGTGCCAGCAGTGTGGGGGGCTATACGCAGTATTTT. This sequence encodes CASSVGGYTQYF. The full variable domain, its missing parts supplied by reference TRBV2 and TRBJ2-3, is EPEVTQTPSHQVTQMGQEVILRCVPISNHLYFYWYRQILGQKVEFLVSFYNNEISEKSEIFDDQFSVERPDGSNFTLKIRSTKLEDSAMYFCASSVGGYTQYFGPGTRLTVL.

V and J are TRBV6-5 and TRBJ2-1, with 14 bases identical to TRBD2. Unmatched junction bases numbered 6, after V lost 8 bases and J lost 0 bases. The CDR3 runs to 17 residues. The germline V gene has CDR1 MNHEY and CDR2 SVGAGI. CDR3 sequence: CASRTSGGRSSYNEQFF. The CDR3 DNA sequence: TGTGCCAGCCGGACTAGCGGGGGGAGGAGCTCCTACAATGAGCAGTTCTTC.

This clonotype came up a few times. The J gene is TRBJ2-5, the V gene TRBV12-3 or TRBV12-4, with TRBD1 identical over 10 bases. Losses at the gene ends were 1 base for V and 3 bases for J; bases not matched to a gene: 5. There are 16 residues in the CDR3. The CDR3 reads CASSLGGTGVEETQYF. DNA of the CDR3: TGTGCCAGCAGTTTAGGCGGGACAGGGGTAGAAGAGACCCAGTACTTC.

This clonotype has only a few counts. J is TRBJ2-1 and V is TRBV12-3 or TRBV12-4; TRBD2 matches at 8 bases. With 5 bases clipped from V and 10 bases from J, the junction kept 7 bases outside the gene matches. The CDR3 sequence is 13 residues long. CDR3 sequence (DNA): TGTGCCAGCAGTCGGACTAGCCCTAGGGAGCAGTTCTTC. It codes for CASSRTSPREQFF.

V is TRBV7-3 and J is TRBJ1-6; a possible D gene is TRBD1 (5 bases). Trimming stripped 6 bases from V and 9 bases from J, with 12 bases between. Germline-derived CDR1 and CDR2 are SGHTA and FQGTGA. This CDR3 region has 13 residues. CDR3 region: CASREGTGSPLHF. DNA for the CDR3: TGTGCCAGCAGGGAGGGCACAGGTTCACCCCTCCACTTT.

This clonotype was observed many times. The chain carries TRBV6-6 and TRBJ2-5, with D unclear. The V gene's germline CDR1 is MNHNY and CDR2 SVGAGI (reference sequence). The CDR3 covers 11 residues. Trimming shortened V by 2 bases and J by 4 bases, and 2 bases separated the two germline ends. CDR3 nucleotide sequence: TGTGCCAGCAGTTACAGAGAGACCCAGTACTTC. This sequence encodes CASSYRETQYF.

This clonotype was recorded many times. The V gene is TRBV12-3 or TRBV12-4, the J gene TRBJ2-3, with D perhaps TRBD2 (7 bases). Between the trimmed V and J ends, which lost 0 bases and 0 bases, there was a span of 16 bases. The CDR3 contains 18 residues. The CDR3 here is CASSLAGEGVQSTDTQYF. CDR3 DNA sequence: TGTGCCAGCAGTTTAGCAGGGGAGGGGGTTCAGAGCACAGATACGCAGTATTTT.

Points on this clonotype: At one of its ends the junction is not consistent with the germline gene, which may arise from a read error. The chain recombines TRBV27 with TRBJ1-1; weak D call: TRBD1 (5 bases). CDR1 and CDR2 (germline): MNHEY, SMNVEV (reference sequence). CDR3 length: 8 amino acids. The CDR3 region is CPGTEVFF. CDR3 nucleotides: TGCCCTGGGACTGAAGTTTTCTTT.

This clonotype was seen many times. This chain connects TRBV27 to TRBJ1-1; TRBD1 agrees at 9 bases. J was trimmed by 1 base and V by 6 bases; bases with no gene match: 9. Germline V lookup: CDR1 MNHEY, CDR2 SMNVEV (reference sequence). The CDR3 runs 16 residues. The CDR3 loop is CASRTHRDRANTEAFF. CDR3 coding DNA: TGTGCCAGCAGGACCCATAGGGACAGGGCGAACACTGAAGCTTTCTTT.

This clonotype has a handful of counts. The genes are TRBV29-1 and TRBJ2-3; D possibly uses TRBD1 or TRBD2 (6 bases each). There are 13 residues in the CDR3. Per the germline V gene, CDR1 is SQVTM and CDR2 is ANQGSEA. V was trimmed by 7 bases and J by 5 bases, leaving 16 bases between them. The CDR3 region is CSGRTGTVDTQYF. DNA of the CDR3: TGCAGCGGCCGAACAGGGACTGTAGATACGCAGTATTTT.